This TCR beta chain was obtained from a study of T cells in Graves' hyperthyroidism and ophthalmopathy. Study results and limitations: The model anticipated ophthalmopathy a median approximately 6.6 months pre-onset.

It was RNA transcripts that yielded the amplified TCR beta CDR3 regions. The TCR CDR3 first-round RT-PCR relied on the HTBI primer set. TCRdb independently ran MiXCR on the multiplex PCR reads; one entry per CDR3 protein. The sample has 470,000 or so distinct CDR3 sequences, about 20% seen once. Germline V lookup: CDR1 MGHRA, CDR2 YSYEKL. The ends were cut back, 7 bases at V and 4 bases at J, with 16 bases in the middle. This CDR3 has 14 residues. This clonotype was found many times. Its antigen is still unknown. The sequence came from a man aged 18 to 30 with Graves' hyperthyroidism. The sample consisted of blood. The chain is built from TRBV4-1 and TRBJ1-1, with unresolved D. CDR3 sequence (DNA): TGCGCCAGCACCTTTGATCGGTGGGGCACTGAAGCTTTCTTT. This codes for CASTFDRWGTEAFF.